The 21 T cell receptor beta chains presented below share a single source sample, sequenced in a study of T cell responses to AZD1222 COVID-19 vaccine (dated by TCRdb to 2020 to 2022). Library generation was performed with the immunoSEQ multiplex PCR assay. This is the immuneACCESS table as TCRdb keeps it, with only in-frame sequences that have V and J called. A part of the clones is gone; compared with another copy, unresolved V genes explain less than half, and the rest is unexplained. Present in this sample are approximately 100,000 clones, around nine tenths of which were seen just once. 9% to 15% of the sample is held by the ten biggest clonotypes. The sample's time point, from its label and the paper: baseline before first vaccination. The specimen was peripheral blood, collected on day 0 of AZD1222 vaccination. All receptors come from an adult in good health.

The chain uses TRBV24-1 and TRBJ2-1, with D possibly matching TRBD2 (5 bases). The CDR3 is 17 residues long. V lost 5 bases and J 8 bases, leaving 24 bases between the germline ends. CDR1 and CDR2 (germline): KGHDR, SFDVKD. This CDR3 reads CATSGSFSVIYIDEQFF. CDR3 DNA: TGTGCCACCAGTGGATCCTTTAGCGTCATCTATATCGATGAGCAGTTCTTC.

The chain employs TRBV7-2 and TRBJ2-7; D call uncertain. This CDR3 is 14 amino acids long. Trimming removed 3 bases from V and 6 bases from J, with 15 bases in between. Germline lookup yields CDR1 SGHTA and CDR2 FQGNSA. In nucleotides, the CDR3 is TGTGCCAGCAGCTTCCCAAATCTAGGCGGCGAGCAGTACTTC. Translated: CASSFPNLGGEQYF.

This clone was seen at least ten times. The chain employs TRBV2 and TRBJ2-1, with D possibly TRBD1 on 6 matching bases. Germline values: CDR1 SNHLY, CDR2 FYNNEI. The CDR3 contains 15 residues. V was pared by 6 bases and J by 2 bases, with 14 bases between. CDR3 protein: CASRQGGSAYNEQFF. Written as DNA, the CDR3 is TGTGCCAGCAGACAAGGGGGAAGCGCCTACAATGAGCAGTTCTTC.

The rearrangement links TRBV24-1 to TRBJ2-7; 8 bases line up with TRBD2. The CDR3 has 14 residues. Trimming at V came to 8 bases and at J to 4 bases, leaving 9 bases not matched to a gene. The germline CDR1 and CDR2 sequences are KGHDR and SFDVKD. The CDR3, as DNA: TGTGCCACCACCGCTAGCGGGCCCACTTACGAGCAGTACTTC. The encoded protein is CATTASGPTYEQYF.

The V call is TRBV6-5, the J call TRBJ2-1; D possibly corresponds to TRBD1 (5 bases). V lost 5 bases to trimming and J lost 4 bases, with 12 bases between them. This CDR3 spans 14 amino acids. Germline V CDR1 and CDR2: MNHEY, SVGAGI. The CDR3 region has the DNA TGTGCCAGCAGTACAAGGACACTTTACAATGAGCAGTTCTTC. Protein: CASSTRTLYNEQFF.

The chain recombines TRBV10-1 with TRBJ2-7; D not certain. The CDR3 is made up of 13 amino acids. Between the trimmed V and J ends, which lost 7 bases and 3 bases, there was a span of 13 bases. Germline CDR1 is WNHNN and CDR2 is SYGVQD (reference sequence). The CDR3 protein is CASTYGSGYEQYF. The DNA of the CDR3 is TGCGCCAGCACCTATGGGTCGGGCTACGAGCAGTACTTC.

In its sample, this clone was seen a few times. This chain connects TRBV7-8 to TRBJ2-7, with D maybe TRBD2 (5 bases). The CDR3 extends over 13 amino acids. With 5 bases removed from V and 5 bases from J, the gap between germline ends came to 13 bases. The germline V gene has CDR1 SGHVS and CDR2 FQNEAQ. This CDR3 is CASSRTPANEQYF. In DNA form, the CDR3 reads TGTGCCAGCAGCCGGACTCCAGCCAACGAGCAGTACTTC.

This chain connects TRBV19 to TRBJ1-1, with TRBD1 as a possible D gene (5 bases). V dropped 0 bases and J dropped 2 bases, with 10 bases sitting between them. This CDR3 contains 15 residues. From germline, CDR1 is LNHDA and CDR2 SQIVND (reference sequence). The CDR3 DNA reads TGTGCCAGTAGTATAGACGGGGGTTCAAACACTGAAGCTTTCTTT. Encoded protein: CASSIDGGSNTEAFF.

This sequence joins TRBV5-6 and TRBJ2-1; TRBD1 might be the D (8 bases). V lost 4 bases, J lost 8 bases, and 19 bases lay in between. CDR1 is SGHDT, CDR2 YYEEEE, per germline. CDR3 length: 15 residues. CDR3 residues: CASSAGQGRGDEQFF. CDR3 in DNA: TGTGCCAGCAGCGCTGGACAGGGCCGGGGGGATGAGCAGTTCTTC.

The chain employs TRBV7-2 and TRBJ1-2; D remains unclear. The CDR3 is made up of 14 amino acids. The germline V and J ends were trimmed by 1 base and 5 bases, with 11 bases remaining between them. Germline CDR1 reads SGHTA; CDR2 reads FQGNSA. CDR3 amino acids: CASSLDGGWYGYTF. CDR3 coding DNA: TGTGCCAGCAGCTTAGATGGAGGGTGGTATGGCTACACCTTC. The whole variable domain, remainder taken from reference TRBV7-2 and TRBJ1-2, is GAGVSQSPSNKVTEKGKDVELRCDPISGHTALYWYRQSLGQGLEFLIYFQGNSAPDKSGLPSDRFSAERTGGSVSTLTIQRTQQEDSAVYLCASSLDGGWYGYTFGSGTRLTVV.

The V and J genes are TRBV4-1 and TRBJ1-1; D is uncertain. This CDR3 is built from 17 residues. From germline, CDR1 is MGHRA and CDR2 YSYEKL. Trimming removed 0 bases at V and 4 bases at J, with 18 bases between. The DNA for the CDR3 is TGCGCCAGCAGCCAAGATCGACTAGGCGGGGAGAGCACTGAAGCTTTCTTT. Protein product: CASSQDRLGGESTEAFF.

The chain uses TRBV7-6 and TRBJ2-3, with 8 bases that match TRBD2. The trim removed 2 bases at V and 4 bases at J, leaving 2 bases unmatched. The CDR3 spans 14 residues. Germline values: CDR1 SGHVS, CDR2 FNYEAQ. CDR3 sequence: CASSLSGSADTQYF. The CDR3 DNA follows: TGTGCCAGCAGCTTAAGCGGGAGTGCAGATACGCAGTATTTT.

This chain uses TRBV10-1 with TRBJ1-4; 9 bases are a match to TRBD1. The CDR3 has 16 amino acids. J was trimmed by 8 bases and V by 2 bases; bases with no gene match: 9. Germline CDR1 is WNHNN and CDR2 is SYGVQD (reference sequence). The CDR3 DNA is TGCGCCAGCAGTGAGGCACCGGGACAGGGCTGGGAAAAACTGTTTTTT. It translates to CASSEAPGQGWEKLFF.

This chain connects TRBV3-1 (or the pseudogene TRBV3-2) to TRBJ1-4; D is possibly TRBD1 (5 bases). V lost 0 bases and J 4 bases, leaving 12 bases between the germline ends. This CDR3 comprises 16 residues. Germline V gene data show CDR1 as LGHDT and CDR2 as YNNKEL (reference sequence). CDR3 nucleotides: TGTGCCAGCAGCCAAGATCGAGATGGGGGTAATGAAAAACTGTTTTTT. This translates into CASSQDRDGGNEKLFF.

The chain combines TRBV19 with TRBJ1-1; maybe TRBD1 (5 bases). CDR1 and CDR2 (germline): LNHDA, SQIVND (reference sequence). Trimming took off 3 bases at V and 4 bases at J, with 12 bases between the two ends. This CDR3 spans 14 amino acids. CDR3 in DNA: TGTGCCAGTAGTATTTGGGGCGGCGGCACTGAAGCTTTCTTT. As protein: CASSIWGGGTEAFF.

The gene calls are TRBV9 and TRBJ1-2; D is possibly TRBD1 (5 bases). CDR3 size: 16 residues. The germline V and J ends were trimmed by 1 base and 2 bases, with 15 bases remaining between them. Germline CDR1 SGDLS, CDR2 YYNGEE. The CDR3 region is CASSVPRGGMNYGYTF. The CDR3, as DNA: TGTGCCAGCAGCGTACCCCGGGGGGGGATGAACTATGGCTACACCTTC.

The chain is built from TRBV7-3 and TRBJ2-5; D gene ambiguous. V was shortened by 6 bases and J by 2 bases, with 10 bases between the two germline ends. CDR1 SGHTA and CDR2 FQGTGA come from the germline V gene. This CDR3 region has 13 residues. CDR3 region: CASSTNSQETQYF. The CDR3 region has the DNA TGTGCCAGCAGTACAAACAGTCAAGAGACCCAGTACTTC.

This chain links TRBV6-6 with TRBJ1-5; tentative D call: TRBD1 (6 bases). This CDR3 region has 16 residues. V was trimmed by 4 bases and J by 0 bases, leaving 13 bases between them. The germline CDR1 and CDR2 sequences are MNHNY and SVGAGI (reference sequence). CDR3 nucleotides: TGTGCCAGCAGTTCCCAGGGGCGGAATAGCAATCAGCCCCAGCATTTT. Its translation is CASSSQGRNSNQPQHF.

The chain carries TRBV19 and TRBJ1-5; D is ambiguous. The CDR3 sequence is 14 residues long. V was trimmed by 5 bases and J by 7 bases, leaving 15 bases between them. Germline loops: CDR1 LNHDA, CDR2 SQIVND (reference sequence). The CDR3 DNA is TGTGCCAGTAGTCCGGGCGGGTGGGAACAGCCCCAGCATTTT. It translates to CASSPGGWEQPQHF.

V gene TRBV15 combines with J gene TRBJ2-7, with D unresolved. In germline, CDR1 is LNHNV, CDR2 YYDKDF (reference sequence). CDR3 length: 14 residues. Trimming stripped 3 bases from V and 1 base from J, with 10 bases between. This CDR3 reads CATSRGPGSYEQYF. The DNA for the CDR3 is TGTGCCACCAGCAGGGGCCCCGGGTCCTACGAGCAGTACTTC.

J is TRBJ1-5 and V is TRBV29-1; 9 bases match TRBD1. The germline V gene encodes CDR1 SQVTM and CDR2 ANQGSEA. V was clipped by 4 bases and J by 2 bases; unmatched bases: 3. There are 14 residues in the CDR3. In DNA, the CDR3 is TGCAGCGTTGCAACAGGGGGCGGCAATCAGCCCCAGCATTTT. Translating it yields CSVATGGGNQPQHF.